This TCR beta chain was observed in a study of blood T cells in healthy people across ages. Points from the study as a whole: Naive T cell percentage showed a strong correlation with the diversity of TCR beta. Shifts in expanded clonotypes may have been confounded by donor CMV status, which was unknown.

The sample holds a few counts of this clonotype. Its antigen is unidentified. Germline CDR1 is SNHLY and CDR2 is FYNNEI. This CDR3 has 13 residues. Trimming pared 2 bases from V and 4 bases from J, leaving 9 bases between. It was with a sample-barcoded 5' primer and a J-beta primer mix that a second PCR of about 7 to 12 cycles was run. Each cDNA molecule received a tag from a template-switch adaptor that had 12 random nucleotides. Every sample gave at least 2.5 million paired-end reads containing CDR3. TCRdb re-derived calls from the 5' RACE reads in MiXCR, one entry per CDR3 protein. Of around 940,000 distinct CDR3 sequences in the sample, approximately 50% were seen once.

The sequence came from a woman aged 60-75 years in good health. The sequencing sample was made of blood. The rearrangement links TRBV2 to TRBJ2-7, with D possibly called TRBD1 or TRBD2 (6 bases each). CDR3 sequence reads: CASSEQGRYEQYF. The CDR3 DNA follows: TGTGCCAGCAGTGAACAGGGGAGGTACGAGCAGTACTTC. Filled out from reference TRBV2 and TRBJ2-7, the complete variable domain reads EPEVTQTPSHQVTQMGQEVILRCVPISNHLYFYWYRQILGQKVEFLVSFYNNEISEKSEIFDDQFSVERPDGSNFTLKIRSTKLEDSAMYFCASSEQGRYEQYFGPGTRLTVT.